Described below is a single TCR beta chain sequence and its context. In germline, CDR1 is LGHDT, CDR2 YNNKEL (reference sequence). The V end was cut by 0 bases, the J end by 8 bases, with 13 bases between. This CDR3 has 14 residues. Profiled with immunoSEQ multiplex PCR; TCRdb holds only in-frame clones, not every one. The repertoire has approximately 210,000 clones, approximately 94% of them found once; the top ten carry 0.6% to 0.9%. This specimen belongs to a study of blood T cell repertoires in COVID-19. For the study at large: Whether acute or convalescent, the COVID-19 samples came from the United States, Italy and Spain.

The sample was peripheral blood. This TCR was sampled from a man in his thirties or forties with COVID-19, enrolled during active disease. The chain recombines TRBV3-1 (or the pseudogene TRBV3-2) with TRBJ1-1; D gene unclear. CDR3 region: CASSQDAAGGEAFF. The CDR3 DNA sequence: TGTGCCAGCAGCCAAGATGCGGCCGGAGGGGAAGCTTTCTTT.